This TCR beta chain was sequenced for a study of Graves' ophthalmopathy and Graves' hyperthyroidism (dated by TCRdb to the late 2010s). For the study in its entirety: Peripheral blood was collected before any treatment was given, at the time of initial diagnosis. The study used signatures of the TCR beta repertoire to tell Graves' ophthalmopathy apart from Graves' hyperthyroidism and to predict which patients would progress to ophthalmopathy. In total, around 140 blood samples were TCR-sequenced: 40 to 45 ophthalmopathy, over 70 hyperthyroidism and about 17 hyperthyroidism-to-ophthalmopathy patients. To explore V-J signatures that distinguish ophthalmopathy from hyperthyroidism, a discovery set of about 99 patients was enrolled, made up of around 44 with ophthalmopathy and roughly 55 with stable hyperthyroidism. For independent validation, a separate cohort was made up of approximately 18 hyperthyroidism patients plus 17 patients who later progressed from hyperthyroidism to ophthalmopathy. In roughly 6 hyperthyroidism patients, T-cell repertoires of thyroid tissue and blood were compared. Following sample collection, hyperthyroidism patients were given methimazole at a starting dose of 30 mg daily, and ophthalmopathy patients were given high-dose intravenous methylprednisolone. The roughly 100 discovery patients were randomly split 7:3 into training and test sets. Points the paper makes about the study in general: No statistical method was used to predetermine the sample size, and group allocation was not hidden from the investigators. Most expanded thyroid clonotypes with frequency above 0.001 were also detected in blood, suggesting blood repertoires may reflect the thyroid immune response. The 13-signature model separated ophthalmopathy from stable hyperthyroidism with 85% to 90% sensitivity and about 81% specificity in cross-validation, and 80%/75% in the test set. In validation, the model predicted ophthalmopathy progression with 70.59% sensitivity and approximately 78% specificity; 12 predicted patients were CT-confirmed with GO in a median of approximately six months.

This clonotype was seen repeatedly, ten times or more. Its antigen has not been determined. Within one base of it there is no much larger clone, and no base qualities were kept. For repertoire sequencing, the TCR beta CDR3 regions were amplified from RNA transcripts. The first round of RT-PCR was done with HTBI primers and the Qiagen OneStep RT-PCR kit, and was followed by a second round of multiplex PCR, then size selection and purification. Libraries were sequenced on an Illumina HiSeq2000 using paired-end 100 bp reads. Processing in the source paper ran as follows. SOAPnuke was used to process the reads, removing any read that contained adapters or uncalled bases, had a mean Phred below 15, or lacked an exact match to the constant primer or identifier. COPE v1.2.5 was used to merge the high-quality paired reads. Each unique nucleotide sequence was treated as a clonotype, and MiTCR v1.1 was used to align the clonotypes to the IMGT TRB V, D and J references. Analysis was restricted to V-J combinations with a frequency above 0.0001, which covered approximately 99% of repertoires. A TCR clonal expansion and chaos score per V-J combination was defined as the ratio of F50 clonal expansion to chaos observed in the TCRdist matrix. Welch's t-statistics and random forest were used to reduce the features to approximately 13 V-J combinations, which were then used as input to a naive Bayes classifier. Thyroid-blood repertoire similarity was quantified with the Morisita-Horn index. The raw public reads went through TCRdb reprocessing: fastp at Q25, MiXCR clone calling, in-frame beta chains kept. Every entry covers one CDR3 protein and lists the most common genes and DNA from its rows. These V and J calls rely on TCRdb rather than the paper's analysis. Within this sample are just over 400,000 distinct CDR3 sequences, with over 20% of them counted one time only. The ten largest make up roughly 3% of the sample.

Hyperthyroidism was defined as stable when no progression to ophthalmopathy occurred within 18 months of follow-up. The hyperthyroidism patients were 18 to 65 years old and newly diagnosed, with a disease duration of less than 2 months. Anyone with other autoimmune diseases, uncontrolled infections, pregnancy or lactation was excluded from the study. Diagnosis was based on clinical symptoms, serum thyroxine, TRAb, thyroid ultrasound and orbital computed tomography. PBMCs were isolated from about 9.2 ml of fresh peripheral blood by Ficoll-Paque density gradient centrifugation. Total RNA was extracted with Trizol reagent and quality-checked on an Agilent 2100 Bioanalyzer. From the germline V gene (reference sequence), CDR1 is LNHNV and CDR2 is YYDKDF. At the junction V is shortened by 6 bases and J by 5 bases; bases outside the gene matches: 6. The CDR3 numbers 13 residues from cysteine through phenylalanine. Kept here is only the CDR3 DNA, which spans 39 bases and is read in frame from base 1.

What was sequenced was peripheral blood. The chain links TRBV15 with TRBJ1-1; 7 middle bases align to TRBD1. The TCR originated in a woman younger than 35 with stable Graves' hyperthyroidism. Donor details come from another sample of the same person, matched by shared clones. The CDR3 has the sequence CATSTQGGTEAFF. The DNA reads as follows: TGTGCCACCAGTACCCAGGGGGGGACTGAAGCTTTCTTT.